This TCR beta chain is from a study of OX40 agonist ivuxolimab in advanced cancers. Overall study context: The patients got ivuxolimab, which is an agonistic anti-OX40 (CD134) antibody. It was permissible to have had prior anti-PD-1, anti-PD-L1 or anti-CTLA-4 therapy, and approximately 40% had some. Partial responses were achieved by three patients, one with hepatocellular carcinoma and two with cutaneous melanoma. Study-level findings and limits: Dose levels from 0.1 to 3.0 mg/kg saw CD4+ and CD8+ blood T cells expand clonally by week 6.

The CDR3 sequence is 16 residues long. Germline CDR1 reads LGHNA; CDR2 reads YNFKEQ. Trimming removed 1 base from V and 0 bases from J, with 12 bases in between. The data were produced by immunoSEQ multiplex PCR, yet TCRdb's version contains in-frame clones alone and is incomplete. The table records about 76,000 clones, approximately 87% of them present only once. This clone was detected only a few times. Its target is unknown. The clonotype comes from an adult with an advanced solid tumor such as melanoma, head and neck, liver or kidney cancer. The V call is TRBV4-2, the J call TRBJ1-2, with TRBD1 as a possible D gene (5 bases). Source: CD4+ or CD8+ T cells sorted from blood, taken in a trial of the OX40 agonist ivuxolimab. This CDR3 reads CASSQGRDSSNYGYTF. For the CDR3, the DNA is TGTGCCAGCAGCCAAGGACGGGACTCCTCTAACTATGGCTACACCTTC.